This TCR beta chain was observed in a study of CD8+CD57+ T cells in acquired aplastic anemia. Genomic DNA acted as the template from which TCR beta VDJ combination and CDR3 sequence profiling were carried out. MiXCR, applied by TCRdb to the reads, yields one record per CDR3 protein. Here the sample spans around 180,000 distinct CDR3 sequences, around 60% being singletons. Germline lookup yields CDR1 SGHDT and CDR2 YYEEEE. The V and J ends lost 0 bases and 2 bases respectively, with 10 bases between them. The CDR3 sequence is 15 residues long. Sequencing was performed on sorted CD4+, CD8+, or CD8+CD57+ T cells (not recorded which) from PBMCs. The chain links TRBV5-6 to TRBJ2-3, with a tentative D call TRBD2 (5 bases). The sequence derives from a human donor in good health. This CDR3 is CASSLVLTNTDTQYF. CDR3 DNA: TGTGCCAGCAGCTTGGTCCTGACTAACACAGATACGCAGTATTTT. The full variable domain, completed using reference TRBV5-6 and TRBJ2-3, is DAGVTQSPTHLIKTRGQQVTLRCSPKSGHDTVSWYQQALGQGPQFIFQYYEEEERQRGNFPDRFSGHQFPNYSSELNVNALLLGDSALYLCASSLVLTNTDTQYFGPGTRLTVL.